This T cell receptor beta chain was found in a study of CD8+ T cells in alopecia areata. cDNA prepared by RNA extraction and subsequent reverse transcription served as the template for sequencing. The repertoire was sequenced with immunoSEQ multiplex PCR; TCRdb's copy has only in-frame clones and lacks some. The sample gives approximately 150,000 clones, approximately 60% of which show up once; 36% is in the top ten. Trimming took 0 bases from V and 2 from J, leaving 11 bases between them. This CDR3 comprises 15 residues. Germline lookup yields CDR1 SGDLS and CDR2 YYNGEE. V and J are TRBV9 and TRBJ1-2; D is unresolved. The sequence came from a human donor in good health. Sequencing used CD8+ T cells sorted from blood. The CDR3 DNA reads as TGTGCCAGCAGCGTAGCTCGGGATACGAACTATGGCTACACCTTC. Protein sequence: CASSVARDTNYGYTF.